A single sample gave rise to the 29 T cell receptor beta chains below, sequenced in a study of blood T cells in healthy people across ages. The authors ran a second PCR of roughly 6 to 11 cycles using a sample-barcoded 5' primer and a J-beta primer mix. TCRdb independently ran MiXCR on the 5' RACE reads; one entry per CDR3 protein. Of some 700,000 distinct CDR3 sequences in the sample, around a fifth were seen once. The specimen was blood. The receptor source for this set is a man in his 70s in good health.

This clonotype was seen ten or more times. J is TRBJ2-2 and V is TRBV5-1; weak D call: TRBD2 (5 bases). Per germline, CDR1 SGHRS and CDR2 YFSETQ. Trimming removed 0 bases from V and 6 bases from J, with 21 bases in between. The CDR3 loop spans 18 amino acids. The CDR3 coding sequence is TGCGCCAGCAGCTTGGTCCTAAGGACCCTAGGAGGCGCCGGGGAGCTGTTTTTT. Protein product: CASSLVLRTLGGAGELFF.

Many counts were recorded for this clonotype. The V gene is TRBV14, the J gene TRBJ2-1, with 11 bases fitting TRBD2. Germline CDR1 reads SGHDN; CDR2 reads FVKESK. The CDR3 is 16 residues long. The V and J ends lost 1 base and 2 bases, in that order; junction bases with no gene match: 1. The CDR3 nucleotides read TGTGCCAGCAGCCAAGGGACTAGCGGGCCCTACAATGAGCAGTTCTTC. Protein sequence: CASSQGTSGPYNEQFF.

V usage is TRBV7-3 and J usage is TRBJ2-1; possibly TRBD1 for D (5 bases). The CDR3 runs to 15 residues. Trimming pared 8 bases from V and 0 bases from J, leaving 14 bases between. CDR1 is SGHTA and CDR2 is FQGTGA in the germline V gene. The CDR3 protein is CASGLAQGSYNEQFF. CDR3 DNA sequence: TGTGCCAGCGGGTTAGCCCAGGGCTCCTACAATGAGCAGTTCTTC.

Worth noting for this clonotype: Its ends do not fully match the called genes, so a read error is possible. The rearrangement joins TRBV11-2 to TRBJ2-7, with TRBD1 matching over 9 bases. The CDR3 extends over 15 amino acids. Germline lookup yields CDR1 SGHAT and CDR2 FQNNGV. CDR3 nucleotide sequence: TGTGCCAGCAGCCTAGAGGGGACAGGGTCCCACGAGCAGTACTTC. This encodes CASSLEGTGSHEQYF.

This rearrangement joins TRBV9 to TRBJ2-5; D uncertain. There are 15 residues in the CDR3. The ends were cut back, 0 bases at V and 5 bases at J, with 14 bases in the middle. Germline assignment: CDR1 SGDLS and CDR2 YYNGEE. CDR3 nucleotide sequence: TGTGCCAGCAGCGTAGAGGCCCTCGTAGGGGAGACCCAGTACTTC. This translates into CASSVEALVGETQYF.

The J gene is TRBJ2-3, the V gene TRBV5-5; 9 bases are a match to TRBD1. Looked up from germline, CDR1 is SGHKS and CDR2 is YYEKEE (reference sequence). The junction had 3 bases not matched to a gene; V was cut back by 6 bases and J by 1 base. CDR3 length equals 14 residues. The CDR3 sequence: CASTRTGGTDTQYF. The CDR3 DNA sequence: TGTGCCAGCACTAGGACAGGGGGCACAGATACGCAGTATTTT.

This clonotype has just a few counts. V gene TRBV5-1 combines with J gene TRBJ2-5; TRBD1 matches 7 bases. The J call is uncertain, as TRBJ2-7 better fits the DNA end. The V gene's germline CDR1 is SGHRS and CDR2 YFSETQ. There are 15 residues in the CDR3. The CDR3 is CASRPNPGQHYEQYV. CDR3 nucleotide sequence: TGCGCCAGCAGGCCAAATCCGGGACAGCATTACGAGCAGTACGTC.

The V call is TRBV30, the J call TRBJ2-5, with 7 bases identical to TRBD2. The J call may be faulty, since TRBJ2-1 better matches the DNA end. The CDR3 has 15 residues. Per the germline V gene, CDR1 is GTSNPN and CDR2 is SVGIG (reference sequence). The CDR3 loop reads CACPWVARGSGEQFF. The DNA of the CDR3 is TGTGCCTGTCCTTGGGTTGCTCGCGGGAGTGGGGAGCAGTTCTTC.

In regard to this clonotype: Since the CDR3 does not end with the conserved phenylalanine or tryptophan, this likely comes from a read error. This chain joins TRBV20-1 and TRBJ1-4, with D uncertain. V was trimmed by 4 bases and J by 4 bases, leaving 7 bases between them. Germline-derived CDR1 and CDR2 are DFQATT and SNEGSKA (reference sequence). The CDR3 has 12 amino acids. The CDR3 reads CSAKQINEKLFL. The DNA of the CDR3 is TGCAGTGCTAAGCAGATTAATGAAAAACTGTTTCTT.

The sample holds a few counts of this clonotype. V gene TRBV12-3 or TRBV12-4 combines with J gene TRBJ1-1; no firm D call. V dropped 3 bases and J dropped 1 base, with 9 bases sitting between them. The CDR3 contains 14 residues. CDR3 in DNA: TGTGCCAGCAGTTTGCGGGCCCCGAACACTGAAGCTTTCTTT. Amino acids: CASSLRAPNTEAFF.

A word on this clonotype: This is likely a read error, given that the CDR3 carries no conserved phenylalanine or tryptophan at its end. The DNA is left out, because the CDR3 cannot be placed on it with certainty; the CDR3 is given as TCRdb lists it. The rearrangement uses TRBV20-1 and TRBJ1-2. The CDR3 has 12 residues if both end residues are counted. Germline V gene sequence: CDR1 DFQATT, CDR2 SNEGSKA (reference sequence). The CDR3 reads CSVEGSDYGYTC.

The chain couples TRBV5-1 to TRBJ2-3, with D uncertain. This CDR3 spans 14 amino acids. Trimming removed 2 bases from V and 0 bases from J, with 7 bases in between. Germline V gene lookup returns CDR1 SGHRS and CDR2 YFSETQ. CDR3 in DNA: TGCGCCAGCAGCTTTCGGCCTAGCACAGATACGCAGTATTTT. Amino acids: CASSFRPSTDTQYF.

The chain joins TRBV12-3 or TRBV12-4 to TRBJ1-3; a weak D match, TRBD1 (5 bases). The CDR3 has 15 residues. V lost 7 bases, J lost 0 bases, and 13 bases lay in between. In DNA form, the CDR3 reads TGTGCCAGCACCACAGACAGTAGCTCTGGAAACACCATATATTTT. This translates into CASTTDSSSGNTIYF.

This clonotype was seen a handful of times. The chain combines TRBV13 with TRBJ1-3; D unresolved. The CDR3 is 14 amino acids. The V gene's germline CDR1 is PRHDT and CDR2 FYEKMQ (reference sequence). V was shortened by 0 bases and J by 4 bases, with 7 bases between the two germline ends. The CDR3 reads CASSLGLEGNTIYF. The CDR3 nucleotides are TGTGCCAGCAGCTTAGGCCTGGAGGGAAACACCATATATTTT.

This clonotype was found a few times. This rearrangement joins TRBV3-1 to TRBJ1-5; no definite D call. V lost 4 bases and J lost 7, with 11 bases in between. The CDR3 spans 13 residues. Germline values: CDR1 LGHDT, CDR2 YNNKEL (reference sequence). The CDR3 protein is CASSRGIRQPQHF. As DNA, the CDR3 is TGTGCCAGCAGCCGTGGGATACGGCAGCCCCAGCATTTT.

In its sample, this clonotype was seen many times. CDR3 sequence: CSVVASGYQETQYF. Here the CDR3 DNA reads TGCAGCGTTGTGGCTAGCGGATATCAAGAGACCCAGTACTTC. The chain has TRBV29-1 and TRBJ2-5; 7 bases agree with TRBD2. There are 14 residues in the CDR3. Germline CDR1 is SQVTM and CDR2 is ANQGSEA. Trimming took 4 bases from V and 2 from J; bases not matched to a gene: 7.

V gene TRBV28 combines with J gene TRBJ1-4; D gene unclear. The CDR3 extends over 13 amino acids. Trimming left V 3 bases short and J 7 bases short, with 9 bases between. Germline loops: CDR1 MDHEN, CDR2 SYDVKM. CDR3 residues: CASSLAAPEKLFF. DNA for the CDR3: TGTGCCAGCAGTTTGGCGGCACCTGAAAAACTGTTTTTT.

Only a few counts were recorded for this clonotype. This chain connects TRBV7-2 to TRBJ2-4, with D uncertain. The CDR3 extends over 15 amino acids. Germline CDR1 and CDR2: SGHTA and FQGNSA. V lost 5 bases and J lost 0, with 11 bases in between. CDR3 in amino acids: CASSLDVLAKNIQYF. The CDR3 DNA follows: TGTGCCAGCAGCCTAGACGTGCTAGCCAAAAACATTCAGTACTTC.

In this sample, this clonotype turned up a few times. The chain combines TRBV25-1 with TRBJ1-4, with a tentative D call TRBD1 (5 bases). Trimming pared 2 bases from V and 1 base from J, leaving 11 bases between. The CDR3 is 16 residues long. CDR1 is MGHDK and CDR2 is SYGVNS in the germline V gene. CDR3 region: CASSEPRGGTNEKLFF. In DNA form, the CDR3 reads TGTGCCAGCAGTGAACCGCGTGGGGGAACTAATGAAAAACTGTTTTTT.

This clonotype has a handful of counts. The rearrangement joins TRBV9 to TRBJ1-4; no reliable D call. The germline gives CDR1 SGDLS, CDR2 YYNGEE. V lost 0 bases to trimming and J lost 8 bases, with 11 bases between them. The CDR3 covers 14 residues. The CDR3 loop is CASSVGQKLEKLFF. CDR3 DNA sequence: TGTGCCAGCAGCGTAGGCCAGAAACTCGAAAAACTGTTTTTT.

This clonotype came up a few times. The rearrangement joins TRBV7-9 to TRBJ2-5, with D tentatively TRBD1 (6 bases). The V and J ends lost 2 bases and 4 bases respectively, with 11 bases between them. The CDR3 extends over 14 amino acids. Germline CDR1 reads SEHNR; CDR2 reads FQNEAQ (reference sequence). Here the CDR3 reads CASSLTGLIETQYF. In DNA, the CDR3 is TGTGCCAGCAGCTTAACAGGGTTAATAGAGACCCAGTACTTC.

The chain recombines TRBV28 with TRBJ1-3; D might be TRBD1 (6 bases). Trimming removed 5 bases at V and 8 bases at J, with 19 bases between. Germline lookup yields CDR1 MDHEN and CDR2 SYDVKM. The CDR3 runs 15 residues. In DNA form, the CDR3 reads TGTGCCAGCAGTGTCCCCGGGACACTGGGGGACACCATATATTTT. It yields the protein CASSVPGTLGDTIYF. Using reference TRBV28 and TRBJ1-3 for the parts outside the CDR3, the full variable domain is DVKVTQSSRYLVKRTGEKVFLECVQDMDHENMFWYRQDPGLGLRLIYFSYDVKMKEKGDIPEGYSVSREKKERFSLILESASTNQTSMYLCASSVPGTLGDTIYFGEGSWLTVV.

This clonotype was detected a few times. The CDR3 spells CSAPSPTGVNEQFF. Written as DNA, the CDR3 is TGCAGTGCTCCCTCCCCGACAGGCGTAAATGAGCAGTTCTTC. The rearrangement uses TRBV20-1 and TRBJ2-1; D may be TRBD1 (6 bases). The V and J ends lost 5 bases and 7 bases respectively, with 18 bases between them. The CDR3 consists of 14 residues. CDR1 DFQATT and CDR2 SNEGSKA come from the germline V gene (reference sequence).

The CDR3: CASSAGGASSPLHF. The CDR3 bases are TGTGCCAGCAGTGCAGGGGGCGCGTCTTCACCCCTCCACTTT. This chain uses TRBV28 with TRBJ1-6; 8 bases map to TRBD1. Unmatched junction bases numbered 6, after V lost 5 bases and J lost 9 bases. The CDR3 sequence is 14 residues long. The germline gives CDR1 MDHEN, CDR2 SYDVKM.

This clonotype was seen ten or more times. V usage is TRBV20-1 and J usage is TRBJ1-2; D not resolved. In germline, CDR1 is DFQATT, CDR2 SNEGSKA (reference sequence). The length of the CDR3 is 15 residues. V dropped 5 bases and J dropped 8 bases, with 24 bases sitting between them. Here the CDR3 reads CSARRLIGGGLGYTF. CDR3 bases: TGCAGTGCTCGAAGACTCATCGGTGGTGGGCTGGGCTACACCTTC.

The J gene is TRBJ2-1, the V gene TRBV12-3 or TRBV12-4, with a weak D call TRBD2 (6 bases). The CDR3 contains 16 residues. The V end lost 0 bases, the J end lost 4 bases, and 13 bases lay between the germline ends. The CDR3 here is CASSLAVGGRYNEQFF. The CDR3 coding sequence is TGTGCCAGCAGTTTAGCGGTGGGGGGAAGGTACAATGAGCAGTTCTTC.

This clonotype has just a few counts. The rearrangement uses TRBV6-1 and TRBJ2-7; no definite D call. The V and J ends lost 6 bases and 0 bases respectively, with 18 bases between them. CDR3 length equals 16 residues. Germline CDR1 and CDR2: MNHNS and SASEGT. The CDR3 sequence is CASSPSLGSYSYEQYF. In nucleotides, the CDR3 is TGTGCCAGCAGCCCTAGTTTGGGCTCGTACTCCTACGAGCAGTACTTC.

There are a few counts of this clonotype. The chain links TRBV20-1 to TRBJ2-3; D is perhaps TRBD2 (7 bases). V was cut by 0 bases and J by 6 bases, with 19 bases left in between. The CDR3 has 16 residues. From germline, CDR1 is DFQATT and CDR2 SNEGSKA (reference sequence). CDR3 coding DNA: TGCAGTGCTAGAGACCCTGGCGGGGGCCCTCGGGATACGCAGTATTTT. This codes for CSARDPGGGPRDTQYF.

The chain employs TRBV6-5 and TRBJ1-6; D perhaps matches TRBD1 (5 bases). This CDR3 comprises 16 residues. Germline assignment: CDR1 MNHEY and CDR2 SVGAGI. Between the trimmed V and J ends, which lost 5 bases and 0 bases, there was a span of 11 bases. Here the CDR3 reads CASSPTGNSYNSPLHF. The CDR3, as DNA: TGTGCCAGCAGTCCAACAGGAAACTCCTATAATTCACCCCTCCACTTT.